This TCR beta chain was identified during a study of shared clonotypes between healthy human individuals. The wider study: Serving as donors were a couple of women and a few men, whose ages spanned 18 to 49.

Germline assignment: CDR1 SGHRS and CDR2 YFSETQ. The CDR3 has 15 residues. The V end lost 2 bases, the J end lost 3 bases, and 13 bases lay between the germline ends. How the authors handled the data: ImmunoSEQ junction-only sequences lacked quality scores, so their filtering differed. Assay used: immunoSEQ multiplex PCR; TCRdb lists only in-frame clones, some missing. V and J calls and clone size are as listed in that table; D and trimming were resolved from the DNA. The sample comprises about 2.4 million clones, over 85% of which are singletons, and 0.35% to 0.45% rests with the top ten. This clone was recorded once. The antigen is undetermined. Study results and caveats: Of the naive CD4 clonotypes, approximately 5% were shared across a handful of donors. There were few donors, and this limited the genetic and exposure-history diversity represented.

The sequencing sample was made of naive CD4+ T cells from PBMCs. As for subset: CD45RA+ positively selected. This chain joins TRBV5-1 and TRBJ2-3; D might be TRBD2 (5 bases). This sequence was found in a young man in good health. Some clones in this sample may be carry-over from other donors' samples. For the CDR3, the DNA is TGCGCCAGCAGCTTAGCGGACCGGATGACAGATACGCAGTATTTT. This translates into CASSLADRMTDTQYF.